A single sample gave rise to the 13 T cell receptor beta chains below, sequenced in a study of tissue T cells after allogeneic stem cell transplantation. Here immunoSEQ multiplex PCR was the method, and the copy in TCRdb shows in-frame clones only, minus some. The sample has some 4,000 clones; approximately 51% are singletons. Time point indicated: mouse harvest day 7 after allogeneic transplant. Tail vein injection delivered 10^7 T-cell-depleted bone marrow cells and 10^6 splenic CD5+ T cells. Sequences were obtained from lymph node tissue. Receptors were obtained from a female BALB/c mouse given C57BL/6 T cells with graft-versus-host disease after an allogeneic hematopoietic cell transplant.

This clone has only a few counts. Gene names are the mouse ones. Sequencing ends 1 residue short of the CDR3 end; the germline J gene provides the rest. Other nucleotide sequences from this sample produce the same CDR3. The V call is TRBV5, the J call TRBJ2-1, with 8 bases matching TRBD2. The CDR3 contains 15 residues. V was clipped by 4 bases and J by 0 bases; unmatched bases: 2. Germline assignment: CDR1 LGHNA and CDR2 YNLKQL (reference sequence). The covered CDR3 bases are TGTGCCAGCAGCCCTCTGGGGGGTAACTATGCTGAGCAGTTC. Its protein product is CASSPLGGNYAEQF. The whole CDR3 is CASSPLGGNYAEQFF.

Remarks on this clone: Gene and germline names: mouse. The read stops 1 residue short of the end of the CDR3; the missing end is completed from the germline J gene. The J gene is TRBJ2-5, the V gene TRBV1; no reliable D call. CDR1 and CDR2 (germline): NSQYPW, LRSPGD (reference sequence). Trimming left V 4 bases short and J 2 bases short, with 4 bases between. The CDR3 extends over 12 amino acids. The part of the CDR3 DNA that was read is TGCACCTGCAGTGACATCCAAGACACCCAGTAC. Translating gives CTCSDIQDTQY. The CDR3 reads in full as CTCSDIQDTQYF.

Worth noting for this clone: Germline and genes: mouse. The DNA ends 1 residue before the CDR3 does, and the rest of the CDR3 is filled in from the germline J gene. The chain has TRBV26 and TRBJ2-7; no reliable D call. V was cut by 3 bases and J by 4 bases, with 10 bases left in between. The length of the CDR3 is 13 residues. Germline assignment: CDR1 KGHPV and CDR2 FQNQEV (reference sequence). CDR3 region: CASSLVPRYEQYF. CDR3 DNA (partial): TGTGCCAGCAGTCTTGTCCCAAGATATGAACAGTAC.

This clone has just a few counts. Genes and germline come from the mouse. The CDR3 is cut off 1 residue early in the read; its end comes from the germline J gene. The chain uses TRBV15 and TRBJ2-7, with D perhaps matching TRBD1 (6 bases). Germline lookup yields CDR1 SGHND and CDR2 FRSKSL. V dropped 4 bases and J dropped 7 bases, with 11 bases sitting between them. This CDR3 is 12 amino acids long. CDR3 in amino acids: CASSSGVGEQYF. Partial CDR3 DNA: TGTGCCAGCAGTTCAGGGGTGGGGGAACAGTAC.

On this clone itself: The gene names here belong to mouse. The read is 1 residue too short to cover the CDR3 end, so that end is filled in from the germline J gene. The chain joins TRBV5 to TRBJ1-1; 8 positions agree with TRBD1. Germline lookup yields CDR1 LGHNA and CDR2 YNLKQL (reference sequence). V dropped 2 bases and J dropped 10; count of bases not matched to a gene: 3. The CDR3 is made up of 12 amino acids. The CDR3 DNA, read in part, is TGTGCCAGCAGCCAACGCAGGGGGCGAGTCTTC. Amino acids: CASSQRRGRVF. The CDR3, in full, reads CASSQRRGRVFF.

Note on this clone: Gene labels here are mouse ones. The read is 1 residue too short to cover the CDR3 end, so that end is filled in from the germline J gene. The rearrangement joins TRBV23 to TRBJ2-4; the table's D gene call, TRBD2, was not cross checked with the DNA. Germline V gene data show CDR1 as KGHTA and CDR2 as FQNQQP. The CDR3 length is 14 residues. The CDR3 DNA, read in part, is TGCTCCAGCAGTCTCGACTGGGGGGACAACACCTTGTAC. Protein product: CSSSLDWGDNTLY. The whole CDR3 region reads CSSSLDWGDNTLYF. The variable domain in full, with the rest retrieved from reference TRBV23 and TRBJ2-4, is DAAVTQKPRYLIKMKGQEAEMKCIPEKGHTAVFWYQQKQSKELKFLIYFQNQQPLDQIDMVKERFSAVCPSSSLCSLGIRTCEAEDSALYLCSSSLDWGDNTLYFGAGTRLSVL.

This clone was observed a handful of times. Gene names are the mouse ones. The read stops 1 residue short of the end of the CDR3; the missing end is completed from the germline J gene. The gene calls are TRBV13-1 and TRBJ2-3, with unresolved D. The germline gives CDR1 NSHNY, CDR2 SYGAGN. V was shortened by 2 bases and J by 0 bases, with 7 bases between the two germline ends. The CDR3 is made up of 14 amino acids. CDR3 region: CASSEPGSAETLYF. CDR3 DNA (partial): TGTGCCAGCAGTGAACCGGGTAGTGCAGAAACGCTGTAT.

A note on this clone: Gene names and germline match the mouse. CDR3 DNA (partial): TGTGCCAGCAGTCACAGGGGGGGGAACCAGGCTCCGCTT. Encoded protein: CASSHRGGNQAPL. The complete CDR3 protein is CASSHRGGNQAPLF. This chain connects TRBV13-3 to TRBJ1-5, with 8 bases fitting TRBD1. The read terminates 1 residue ahead of where the CDR3 ends, so the germline J gene completes it. This CDR3 has 14 amino acids. Losses at the gene ends were 4 bases for V and 4 bases for J; bases not matched to a gene: 4. CDR1 is NNHDY, CDR2 SYVADS, per germline.

To note about this clone: Gene names follow the mouse nomenclature. The CDR3 protein is CASSQDHGQGATERLFF. CDR3 bases read: TGTGCCAGCAGCCAAGATCATGGACAGGGGGCGACCGAAAGATTATTT. The gene calls are TRBV2 and TRBJ1-4; 11 bases are a match to TRBD1. The read finishes 1 residue shy of the CDR3 end, and the germline J gene is used to complete it. The CDR3 totals 17 residues. In germline, CDR1 is LGHNA, CDR2 YSYQKL. With V trimmed by 0 bases and J by 7 bases, 7 bases remained unmatched.

Details on this clone: Mouse gene names apply. The read stops 1 residue short of the end of the CDR3; the missing end is completed from the germline J gene. This chain uses TRBV16 with TRBJ2-5; a possible D gene is TRBD1 (6 bases). V shed 5 bases and J shed 1 base, with 10 bases lying between them. Germline V gene sequence: CDR1 SGHSA, CDR2 FRNQAP. This CDR3 region has 14 residues. The CDR3 DNA, read in part, is TGTGCAAGCAGCCCCCCAGGGGACCAAGACACCCAGTAC. Protein sequence: CASSPPGDQDTQY. The full CDR3 sequence reads CASSPPGDQDTQYF.

Details on this clone: Genes and germline are mouse. The read ends 1 residue before the CDR3 terminus; that terminus is restored from the germline J gene. The chain links TRBV3 to TRBJ1-3, with unresolved D. CDR1 and CDR2 from the germline V gene are SNHLY and FYNGKV (reference sequence). This CDR3 has 13 amino acids. V lost 4 bases and J lost 0, with 4 bases in between. CDR3 DNA, as far as it was read: TGTGCCAGCAGCTCCTATTCTGGAAATACGCTCTAT. It yields the protein CASSSYSGNTLY. The CDR3 as a whole reads CASSSYSGNTLYF.

This clone is labeled large. Gene names and germline refer to mouse. The read halts 1 residue ahead of the CDR3 end, with the missing end drawn from the germline J gene. The V and J genes are TRBV1 and TRBJ1-5, with 9 nucleotides matching TRBD1. Per the germline V gene, CDR1 is NSQYPW and CDR2 is LRSPGD (reference sequence). The CDR3 length is 15 residues. The junction had 4 bases not matched to a gene; V was cut back by 1 base and J by 6 bases. Partial CDR3 DNA: TGCACCTGCAGTGCAGCCGGACAGGGGTCCCAGGCTCCGCTT. This codes for CTCSAAGQGSQAPL. The whole CDR3 sequence reads CTCSAAGQGSQAPLF.

Notes on this clone: Germline and genes here are mouse. The read terminates 1 residue before the CDR3 end, so the remaining end is supplied by the germline J gene. The chain employs TRBV15 and TRBJ1-1; D unresolved. Trimming pared 2 bases from V and 0 bases from J, leaving 7 bases between. Germline CDR1 is SGHND and CDR2 is FRSKSL. The CDR3 length is 14 residues. CDR3 amino acids: CASSLTGANTEVFF. The CDR3 bases that were read are TGTGCCAGCAGTTTAACGGGAGCAAACACAGAAGTCTTC.